Shown below are 8 T cell receptor beta chains from a single sample sequenced in a study of cytomegalovirus exposure and HLA in healthy donors. Method: immunoSEQ multiplex PCR; TCRdb's copy keeps in-frame clones and lacks some. Of 100,000 to 150,000 clones detected, approximately 89% appear once; the ten largest clones hold more than 1%. Sequenced material: PBMCs. These receptors originate from a woman between 18 and 30 years old in good health and CMV-seronegative.

V gene TRBV4-2 combines with J gene TRBJ1-2, with D perhaps matching TRBD1 (6 bases). The V and J ends lost 5 bases and 6 bases respectively, with 16 bases between them. Germline V gene data show CDR1 as LGHNA and CDR2 as YNFKEQ. The CDR3 has 14 amino acids. CDR3 DNA sequence: TGTGCCAGCAGCTACAGGGCTGGGGTTGATGGCTACACCTTC. Its translation is CASSYRAGVDGYTF.

The J gene is TRBJ2-7, the V gene TRBV7-8, with D perhaps TRBD2 (6 bases). V shed 3 bases and J shed 12 bases, with 21 bases lying between them. The germline V gene encodes CDR1 SGHVS and CDR2 FQNEAQ. The CDR3 has 14 amino acids. The CDR3 is CASSFSGPHARPYF. Here the CDR3 DNA reads TGTGCCAGCAGCTTTAGCGGCCCTCACGCCAGACCGTACTTC.

This chain links TRBV18 with TRBJ2-5; D is possibly TRBD1 (6 bases). Trimming shortened V by 4 bases and J by 0 bases, and 12 bases separated the two germline ends. Germline CDR1 KGHSH, CDR2 LQKENI. The length of the CDR3 is 15 residues. CDR3 coding DNA: TGTGCCAGCTCACTAAACAGGGCCGACCAAGAGACCCAGTACTTC. Encoded protein: CASSLNRADQETQYF.

The V gene is TRBV6-5, the J gene TRBJ2-2, with D hard to call. Germline CDR1 MNHEY, CDR2 SVGAGI. This CDR3 spans 14 amino acids. The ends were cut back, 11 bases at V and 4 bases at J, with 17 bases in the middle. The CDR3 DNA sequence: TGTGCCTCGTGGAGACCGCCCTTCACCGGGGAGCTGTTTTTT. The encoded protein is CASWRPPFTGELFF.

The genes are TRBV5-6 and TRBJ1-2, with D tentatively TRBD1 (6 bases). Germline V CDR1 and CDR2: SGHDT, YYEEEE. The CDR3 has 13 residues. Trimming pared 4 bases from V and 4 bases from J, leaving 11 bases between. The CDR3 DNA is TGTGCCAGCAGCCCCGGGACAACCTATGGCTACACCTTC. This sequence encodes CASSPGTTYGYTF. Complete variable domain (other parts from reference TRBV5-6 and TRBJ1-2): DAGVTQSPTHLIKTRGQQVTLRCSPKSGHDTVSWYQQALGQGPQFIFQYYEEEERQRGNFPDRFSGHQFPNYSSELNVNALLLGDSALYLCASSPGTTYGYTFGSGTRLTVV.

The gene calls are TRBV30 and TRBJ1-1; a possible D gene is TRBD1 (5 bases). CDR1 GTSNPN and CDR2 SVGIG come from the germline V gene (reference sequence). Trimming removed 3 bases from V and 0 bases from J, with 8 bases in between. CDR3 length: 13 residues. CDR3 sequence (DNA): TGTGCCTGGAGATCAGGGCTGAACACTGAAGCTTTCTTT. Translating it yields CAWRSGLNTEAFF.

The chain combines TRBV2 with TRBJ2-7; 10 nucleotides match TRBD1. CDR3 size: 14 residues. In germline, CDR1 is SNHLY, CDR2 FYNNEI. V gave up 8 bases and J gave up 6 bases; unmatched junction bases: 10. The CDR3: CASPTGGQGSEQYF. The CDR3 nucleotides read TGTGCCAGCCCAACCGGGGGACAGGGGAGCGAGCAGTACTTC.

The rearrangement uses TRBV7-9 and TRBJ1-1; weak D call: TRBD1 (5 bases). Trimming took off 4 bases at V and 3 bases at J, with 24 bases between the two ends. Germline assignment: CDR1 SEHNR and CDR2 FQNEAQ (reference sequence). The CDR3 runs to 18 residues. CDR3 coding DNA: TGTGCCAGCAGCTCGCCAAAAAGCCTGCAGGGCTGGGACACTGAAGCTTTCTTT. Encoded protein: CASSSPKSLQGWDTEAFF.